This T cell receptor beta chain was profiled in a study of cytomegalovirus exposure and HLA in healthy donors. The V gene end was trimmed by 5 bases and the J gene end by 4 bases; junction bases not matched to a gene: 8. This CDR3 is 15 amino acids long. From germline, CDR1 is SEHNR and CDR2 FQNEAQ (reference sequence). Amplification used 60 Vbeta primers and 13 Jbeta primers. Here immunoSEQ multiplex PCR was the method, and the copy in TCRdb shows in-frame clones only, minus some. This sample has 95,000 to 150,000 clones, with 80% found just once. This clone was recorded only once. The V call is TRBV7-9, the J call TRBJ2-7; 10 nucleotides align to TRBD1. The sequence was collected from a female donor in good health and CMV-seropositive. The sequenced sample was PBMCs. The CDR3 is CASSLRRTGGYEQYF. The DNA of the CDR3 is TGTGCCAGCAGCCTACGCCGGACAGGGGGGTACGAGCAGTACTTC.